This TCR beta chain comes out of a study of cytomegalovirus exposure and HLA in healthy donors. Points from the study as a whole: Information on immune exposure was restricted to one variable (CMV serostatus). The study flagged some 170 TCR beta chains as cytomegalovirus-associated. The authors later found TCR association rates varying by HLA locus, with DRB1 most and HLA-C fewest. Earlier findings revealed that most TCR beta V segments proved productive either about 87% or about 30% of the time.

The PCR was carried out with 60 Vbeta primers and 13 Jbeta primers. Method: immunoSEQ multiplex PCR; TCRdb's copy keeps in-frame clones and lacks some. The sample has some 150,000 clones; approximately 77% are singletons. This clone was counted a few times. Its antigen is unidentified. This CDR3 region has 13 residues. V shed 5 bases and J shed 7 bases, with 14 bases lying between them. Germline loops: CDR1 LNHDA, CDR2 SQIVND (reference sequence). The source material was PBMCs. The chain joins TRBV19 to TRBJ1-2; a possible D gene is TRBD1 (5 bases). The TCR originated in a woman between 35 and 50 years old in good health and CMV-seronegative. CDR3 in amino acids: CASSRDYRAGYTF. CDR3 nucleotides: TGTGCCAGTAGTCGGGACTATCGGGCTGGCTACACCTTC.